This passage covers 10 T cell receptor beta chains from one sample sequenced in a study of blood T cell repertoires in COVID-19. Data came from immunoSEQ multiplex PCR; TCRdb stores just in-frame clones and leaves some out. The data show roughly 240,000 clones, around four fifths seen once. The sequenced sample was peripheral blood. The source is a man aged 55 to 70 who had recovered from COVID-19.

The J gene is TRBJ2-1, the V gene TRBV6-5; 10 bases align to TRBD1. The germline V gene encodes CDR1 MNHEY and CDR2 SVGAGI. V gave up 4 bases and J gave up 7 bases; unmatched junction bases: 7. The CDR3 loop spans 15 amino acids. Here the CDR3 reads CASSFRQGAGNEQFF. For the CDR3, the DNA is TGTGCCAGCAGTTTCCGACAGGGGGCAGGGAATGAGCAGTTCTTC.

The V call is TRBV6-5, the J call TRBJ2-7; 10 positions agree with TRBD2. CDR1 is MNHEY, CDR2 SVGAGI, per germline. Trimming at V came to 6 bases and at J to 2 bases, leaving 4 bases not matched to a gene. The CDR3 extends over 14 amino acids. The CDR3 sequence: CASRASGGPYEQYF. The CDR3 DNA reads as TGTGCCAGCAGGGCTAGCGGGGGACCCTACGAGCAGTACTTC.

The V and J genes are TRBV7-9 and TRBJ1-1; D is unresolved. The CDR3 loop spans 13 amino acids. Trimming removed 5 bases from V and 1 base from J, with 8 bases in between. The germline V gene encodes CDR1 SEHNR and CDR2 FQNEAQ (reference sequence). As DNA, the CDR3 is TGTGCCAGCAGCCGAAGACAGAACACTGAAGCTTTCTTT. Its translation: CASSRRQNTEAFF.

The genes are TRBV29-1 and TRBJ2-3, with 11 bases fitting TRBD2. The CDR3 is 15 amino acids. J was trimmed by 4 bases and V by 7 bases; bases with no gene match: 10. From germline, CDR1 is SQVTM and CDR2 ANQGSEA. CDR3: CSADTSGSSADTQYF. As DNA, the CDR3 is TGCAGCGCTGACACTAGCGGGAGTTCTGCAGATACGCAGTATTTT.

The V gene is TRBV6-5, the J gene TRBJ2-7; 7 nucleotides line up with TRBD1. The germline CDR1 and CDR2 sequences are MNHEY and SVGAGI. Trimming cost V 6 bases and J 2 bases; bases outside gene matches: 7. CDR3 length: 14 amino acids. The CDR3 here is CASSATGTAYEQYF. CDR3 sequence (DNA): TGTGCCAGCAGCGCAACCGGGACAGCCTACGAGCAGTACTTC.

This clone was recorded a few times. The rearrangement uses TRBV5-6 and TRBJ2-4; the D gene is possibly TRBD1 (5 bases). The V end was cut by 1 base, the J end by 5 bases, with 10 bases between. The CDR3 loop spans 14 amino acids. Germline loops: CDR1 SGHDT, CDR2 YYEEEE. CDR3 coding DNA: TGTGCCAGCAGCTTGTTAGGGGTGGAAAACATTCAGTACTTC. This codes for CASSLLGVENIQYF. Filled out from reference TRBV5-6 and TRBJ2-4, the complete variable domain reads DAGVTQSPTHLIKTRGQQVTLRCSPKSGHDTVSWYQQALGQGPQFIFQYYEEEERQRGNFPDRFSGHQFPNYSSELNVNALLLGDSALYLCASSLLGVENIQYFGAGTRLSVL.

The chain employs TRBV7-9 and TRBJ1-1; 11 positions agree with TRBD1. Germline lookup yields CDR1 SEHNR and CDR2 FQNEAQ (reference sequence). The CDR3 is 17 amino acids. J lost 10 bases, V lost 5 bases, and 18 bases had no gene match. CDR3 sequence reads: CASSPSRRTGGGRGAFF. CDR3 bases: TGTGCCAGCAGCCCTAGCCGACGGACAGGGGGCGGACGTGGAGCTTTCTTT.

The genes are TRBV18 and TRBJ2-4; D is perhaps TRBD2 (6 bases). Germline CDR1 is KGHSH and CDR2 is LQKENI. Trimming cost V 5 bases and J 2 bases, with 25 bases left between them. The length of the CDR3 is 19 residues. This CDR3 is CASSNKPPGRRDSKNIQYF. CDR3 nucleotide sequence: TGTGCCAGCTCAAACAAGCCGCCGGGAAGGCGGGATTCCAAAAACATTCAGTACTTC.

In this sample, this clone turned up once. The chain recombines TRBV7-2 with TRBJ2-7; the match to TRBD2 covers 11 bases. After removal of 1 base from V and 5 bases from J, the junction contained 4 bases not matched to a gene. The length of the CDR3 is 15 residues. The V gene's germline CDR1 is SGHTA and CDR2 FQGNSA. The CDR3 DNA sequence: TGTGCCAGCAGCTTAGTAGCGGGAGGGCCGGACGAGCAGTACTTC. Its translation is CASSLVAGGPDEQYF.

The rearrangement links TRBV3-1 (or the pseudogene TRBV3-2) to TRBJ1-5; possibly TRBD1 for D (5 bases). In germline, CDR1 is LGHDT, CDR2 YNNKEL (reference sequence). V dropped 1 base and J dropped 8 bases, with 6 bases sitting between them. This CDR3 comprises 12 residues. The CDR3 loop is CASSQVGEPQHF. For the CDR3, the DNA is TGTGCCAGCAGCCAAGTAGGGGAGCCCCAGCATTTT.